The rows below give T cell receptor beta chains drawn from one sample of a study of Ad26.COV2.S vaccination and SARS-CoV-2 variants. The assay was immunoSEQ multiplex PCR, and TCRdb's table has in-frame clones only and misses some. The sample comprises a few hundred thousand clones, roughly 90% of which are singletons, and roughly 4% rests with the top ten. The specimen was peripheral blood, collected in a trial of Ad26.COV2.S vaccine versus placebo. These receptors were collected from a person between 18 and 60 years old who received the Ad26.COV2.S COVID-19 vaccine or a placebo. Both conserved end residues are part of each CDR3. The D gene is left open where the match is weak. Expanded clones get a size class; other rows say once, few or many, or leave the size out.

TRBV7-9,TRBJ2-4,.,TRBD1,CASSTRQGRDIQYF,TGTGCCAGCAGCACTCGACAGGGACGAGACATTCAGTACTTC
TRBV15,TRBJ1-4,.,TRBD1,CATSNRGLNEKLFF,TGTGCCACATCAAACAGGGGGCTGAATGAAAAACTGTTTTTT
TRBV4-1,TRBJ1-5,.,.,CASSHQHGDGNHQPQHF,TGCGCCAGCAGCCATCAACATGGAGACGGAAATCATCAGCCCCAGCATTTT
TRBV19,TRBJ1-5,.,.,CASSPFADSSNQPQHF,TGTGCCAGTAGTCCTTTTGCGGACAGCAGCAATCAGCCCCAGCATTTT
TRBV7-2,TRBJ2-5,.,TRBD2,CASSLVSSGRTQYF,TGTGCCAGCAGCTTAGTGTCTAGCGGTAGGACCCAGTACTTC
TRBV29-1,TRBJ2-3,.,TRBD1,CSVEQTGDRPDTQYF,TGCAGCGTTGAACAGACAGGGGATAGGCCAGATACGCAGTATTTT
TRBV14,TRBJ1-1,.,TRBD1,CASSQVRQGGAFF,TGTGCCAGCAGCCAAGTCCGACAGGGTGGAGCTTTCTTT
TRBV30,TRBJ1-5,once,.,CAWTLDSANQPQHF,TGTGCCTGGACCCTTGACAGCGCGAATCAGCCCCAGCATTTT
TRBV15,TRBJ2-3,.,.,CATSRDQGDTQYF,TGTGCCACCAGCAGAGACCAAGGAGATACGCAGTATTTT
TRBV10-2,TRBJ1-5,.,TRBD1,CATGTAQNQPQHF,TGCGCCACCGGGACAGCACAAAATCAGCCCCAGCATTTT
TRBV10-2,TRBJ1-1,.,.,CASNHLGPDTEAFF,TGCGCCAGCAATCATCTTGGCCCAGACACTGAAGCTTTCTTT
TRBV7-9,TRBJ2-4,.,.,CASSPAVGTKNIQYF,TGTGCCAGCAGCCCGGCCGTGGGCACCAAAAACATTCAGTACTTC
TRBV6-2/TRBV6-3,TRBJ1-1,.,TRBD1,CASSSRGLSEAFF,TGTGCCAGCAGTTCTAGGGGGCTAAGTGAAGCTTTCTTT
TRBV4-2,TRBJ2-7,once,.,CASSQGATGEALGRYEQYF,TGTGCCAGCAGCCAAGGGGCCACAGGGGAGGCCCTGGGGAGATACGAGCAGTACTTC
TRBV30,TRBJ2-7,.,.,CAWSVRGKAVYEQYF,TGTGCCTGGAGTGTACGGGGGAAGGCGGTCTACGAGCAGTACTTC
TRBV12-3/TRBV12-4,TRBJ1-2,.,.,CASSNGGFSGYTF,TGTGCCAGCAGCAACGGGGGTTTTAGTGGCTACACCTTC
TRBV28,TRBJ1-5,.,.,CASVTPAGNQPQHF,TGTGCCAGTGTGACACCGGCGGGCAATCAGCCCCAGCATTTT
TRBV7-3,TRBJ2-1,.,TRBD1,CASSLQGTGSYNEQFF,TGTGCCAGCAGCTTACAAGGGACAGGATCCTACAATGAGCAGTTCTTC
TRBV5-6,TRBJ2-5,.,TRBD2,CASSLVSGGQETQYF,TGTGCCAGCAGCTTGGTTAGCGGGGGCCAAGAGACCCAGTACTTC
TRBV7-2,TRBJ2-5,once,TRBD2,CASSLVSAGGLQETQYF,TGTGCCAGCAGCTTAGTCTCGGCGGGGGGGTTACAAGAGACCCAGTACTTC
TRBV29-1,TRBJ1-1,once,.,CSVGVGILAFF,TGCAGCGTGGGGGTCGGGATACTGGCTTTCTTT
TRBV19,TRBJ2-5,.,TRBD2,CASSSGGEETQYF,TGTGCCAGTAGTAGCGGGGGTGAAGAGACCCAGTACTTC
TRBV20-1,TRBJ1-5,.,.,CSASGRENQPQHF,TGCAGTGCTAGTGGACGGGAAAATCAGCCCCAGCATTTT
TRBV11-1,TRBJ2-2,.,.,CASSPTSLRGTGELFF,TGTGCCAGCAGCCCCACTTCCCTGAGGGGCACCGGGGAGCTGTTTTTT
TRBV3-1/TRBV3-2,TRBJ1-1,.,.,CASSQLSGTQEAFF,TGTGCCAGCAGCCAACTCTCCGGGACTCAAGAAGCTTTCTTT
TRBV2,TRBJ2-3,.,.,CASNELADTQYF,TGTGCCAGCAATGAGCTTGCTGATACGCAGTATTTT
TRBV9,TRBJ2-3,.,.,CASSVGGTTDTQYF,TGTGCCAGCAGCGTAGGAGGGACCACAGATACGCAGTATTTT
TRBV7-9,TRBJ2-3,once,.,CASSLGGGAPDTQYF,TGTGCCAGCAGCTTAGGAGGGGGGGCCCCGGATACGCAGTATTTT
TRBV12-3/TRBV12-4,TRBJ1-5,.,.,CASGIFQPQHF,TGTGCCAGCGGGATTTTTCAGCCCCAGCATTTT
TRBV19,TRBJ1-2,once,TRBD1,CASTLTLDRLYGYTF,TGTGCCAGTACCTTAACCCTGGACAGGCTCTATGGCTACACCTTC
TRBV18,TRBJ2-2,.,.,CASSSGAGELFF,TGTGCCAGCTCCTCCGGTGCCGGGGAGCTGTTTTTT